The rows below give T cell receptor beta chains drawn from one sample of a study of blood T cell repertoires in COVID-19. Libraries were prepared by immunoSEQ multiplex PCR; TCRdb keeps only in-frame clonotypes and omits some of them. The data contain approximately 300,000 clones, around 90% of them singletons. The sample consisted of peripheral blood. The receptors were gathered from a woman aged 30 to 39 with COVID-19, enrolled during active disease. Each CDR3 is given with its conserved first and last residue. A D gene is named only where the DNA matches it firmly. Not every row has a clone size; where given, it reads once, few, many or a size class.

D gene	V gene	clone size	J gene	CDR3 protein	CDR3 DNA
.	TRBV25-1	.	TRBJ2-7	CASSWRGNEQYF	TGTGCCAGCAGTTGGAGGGGCAACGAGCAGTACTTC
TRBD1	TRBV28	.	TRBJ2-7	CASSAQGDEQYF	TGTGCCAGCAGTGCACAGGGGGACGAGCAGTACTTC
TRBD2	TRBV19	.	TRBJ2-3	CASSTAPLAGTDTQYF	TGTGCCAGTAGTACTGCCCCACTAGCGGGCACAGATACGCAGTATTTT
.	TRBV9	.	TRBJ2-7	CASSATGPPYEQYF	TGTGCCAGCAGCGCGACAGGACCCCCCTACGAGCAGTACTTC
.	TRBV7-9	.	TRBJ2-7	CASSFGAIAGEQYF	TGTGCCAGCAGCTTTGGGGCTATAGCTGGCGAGCAGTACTTC
.	TRBV7-2	once	TRBJ1-2	CASSRQANYGYTF	TGTGCCAGCAGTAGACAGGCTAACTATGGCTACACCTTC
.	TRBV28	few	TRBJ2-2	CATSTGELFF	TGTGCCACCTCCACCGGGGAGCTGTTTTTT
.	TRBV5-1	.	TRBJ2-5	CASSSKNQETQYF	TGCGCCAGCAGCTCTAAAAACCAAGAGACCCAGTACTTC
TRBD2	TRBV7-3	.	TRBJ2-1	CASSLLPSGLAPNEQFF	TGTGCCAGCAGCTTACTCCCTAGCGGTTTGGCCCCCAATGAGCAGTTCTTC
.	TRBV9	.	TRBJ2-5	CASSTGTSYQETQYF	TGTGCCAGCAGCACGGGGACTTCCTACCAAGAGACCCAGTACTTC
.	TRBV9	.	TRBJ1-4	CASSSQPPNEKLFF	TGTGCCAGCAGTTCACAGCCTCCGAACGAAAAACTGTTTTTT
TRBD2	TRBV6-5	.	TRBJ2-5	CASRRGETQYF	TGTGCCAGCCGGCGGGGGGAGACCCAGTACTTC
.	TRBV29-1	.	TRBJ2-7	CSVGGNSYEQYF	TGCAGCGTTGGAGGCAATTCCTACGAGCAGTACTTC
.	TRBV10-2	.	TRBJ1-5	CASSFTPGQSNQPQHF	TGCGCCAGCAGTTTTACCCCCGGACAGAGCAATCAGCCCCAGCATTTT
.	TRBV3-1/TRBV3-2	.	TRBJ1-1	CASSQTAAVNTEAFF	TGTGCCAGCAGCCAAACGGCGGCGGTGAACACTGAAGCTTTCTTT
TRBD2	TRBV19	.	TRBJ2-1	CASSPWGRDEQFF	TGTGCCAGTAGTCCTTGGGGGAGGGATGAGCAGTTCTTC
TRBD1	TRBV28	once	TRBJ2-7	CASSSTGDYEQYF	TGTGCCAGCAGTTCGACAGGGGACTACGAGCAGTACTTC
TRBD1	TRBV19	.	TRBJ1-1	CASTNTGGLVNTEAFF	TGTGCCAGTACGAATACAGGGGGACTGGTGAACACTGAAGCTTTCTTT
TRBD1	TRBV27	.	TRBJ2-3	CASSLYKTGADTQYF	TGTGCCAGCAGCCTATACAAGACAGGGGCAGATACGCAGTATTTT
.	TRBV30	.	TRBJ2-1	CAQIRSSYNEQFF	TGTGCCCAGATTCGATCCTCCTACAATGAGCAGTTCTTC
.	TRBV9	.	TRBJ1-2	CASSVVGGPYGYTF	TGTGCCAGCAGCGTAGTCGGGGGGCCCTATGGCTACACCTTC
.	TRBV6-5	.	TRBJ1-2	CASSFFGGHYGYTF	TGTGCCAGCAGTTTCTTTGGGGGCCACTATGGCTACACCTTC
.	TRBV5-1	once	TRBJ1-1	CASSLEVRRYTEAFF	TGCGCCAGCAGCTTGGAGGTCAGGAGGTACACTGAAGCTTTCTTT
.	TRBV21-1	.	TRBJ1-3	CASREWETGGGNTIYF	TGTGCCAGCAGGGAATGGGAAACAGGGGGCGGAAACACCATATATTTT
TRBD2	TRBV29-1	.	TRBJ2-5	CSVGGTSGKTQYF	TGCAGCGTTGGAGGGACTAGCGGCAAGACCCAGTACTTC
TRBD1	TRBV12-3/TRBV12-4	.	TRBJ2-1	CASSWDRGNEQFF	TGTGCCAGCAGTTGGGACAGGGGCAATGAGCAGTTCTTC
TRBD1	TRBV2	once	TRBJ2-7	CASRGQGGSSYEQYF	TGTGCCAGCAGGGGACAGGGGGGTTCCTCCTACGAGCAGTACTTC
.	TRBV20-1	.	TRBJ1-2	CSANTNYGYTF	TGCAGTGCTAACACTAACTATGGCTACACCTTC
.	TRBV4-2	once	TRBJ2-2	CASSLTSTGELFF	TGTGCCAGCAGCTTAACTAGTACCGGGGAGCTGTTTTTT
TRBD1	TRBV7-2	once	TRBJ2-7	CASSRDRGYEQYF	TGTGCCAGCAGCAGAGACAGGGGTTACGAGCAGTACTTC
TRBD2	TRBV19	.	TRBJ2-1	CASSRLAGAYNEQFF	TGTGCCAGTAGTAGACTAGCGGGAGCCTACAATGAGCAGTTCTTC
.	TRBV14	.	TRBJ1-1	CASSKRTATEAFF	TGTGCCAGCAGCAAAAGGACAGCCACTGAAGCTTTCTTT
.	TRBV2	.	TRBJ1-5	CASSVGGGNQPQHF	TGTGCCAGCAGTGTCGGGGGGGGCAATCAGCCCCAGCATTTT
.	TRBV11-2	.	TRBJ1-4	CASSSGLFNEKLFF	TGTGCCAGCAGCTCAGGACTATTTAATGAAAAACTGTTTTTT
.	TRBV28	.	TRBJ1-2	CATRGTRADEFYGYTF	TGTGCCACACGGGGAACGAGGGCAGATGAGTTCTATGGCTACACCTTC
.	TRBV6-5	.	TRBJ2-7	CASTPQLLAYEQYF	TGTGCCAGCACCCCGCAACTACTTGCCTACGAGCAGTACTTC
.	TRBV3-1/TRBV3-2	.	TRBJ2-7	CASGETGTRGAYEQYF	TGTGCCAGCGGTGAGACCGGGACACGGGGGGCCTACGAGCAGTACTTC
TRBD2	TRBV5-1	.	TRBJ2-5	CASSLAEGGETQYF	TGCGCCAGCAGCTTGGCCGAGGGAGGGGAGACCCAGTACTTC
.	TRBV5-6	.	TRBJ1-1	CASSSLVQSSPTEAFF	TGTGCCAGCAGCAGCTTGGTACAGTCGAGTCCCACTGAAGCTTTCTTT
TRBD2	TRBV2	few	TRBJ2-4	CASSALRENIQYF	TGTGCCAGCAGTGCCCTGCGGGAGAACATTCAGTACTTC
.	TRBV9	.	TRBJ1-1	CASSPTGRRTEAFF	TGTGCCAGCAGCCCCACAGGGAGACGGACTGAAGCTTTCTTT
.	TRBV6-4	few	TRBJ1-5	CASSDSGGGNQPQHF	TGTGCCAGCAGTGATTCTGGCGGGGGCAATCAGCCCCAGCATTTT
TRBD2	TRBV28	.	TRBJ2-2	CASNIAGGPGELFF	TGTGCCAGCAATATTGCGGGAGGGCCCGGGGAGCTGTTTTTT
TRBD1	TRBV10-3	.	TRBJ2-1	CAISESLGRGFLNEQFF	TGTGCCATCAGTGAGTCGCTTGGCAGGGGGTTTCTCAATGAGCAGTTCTTC